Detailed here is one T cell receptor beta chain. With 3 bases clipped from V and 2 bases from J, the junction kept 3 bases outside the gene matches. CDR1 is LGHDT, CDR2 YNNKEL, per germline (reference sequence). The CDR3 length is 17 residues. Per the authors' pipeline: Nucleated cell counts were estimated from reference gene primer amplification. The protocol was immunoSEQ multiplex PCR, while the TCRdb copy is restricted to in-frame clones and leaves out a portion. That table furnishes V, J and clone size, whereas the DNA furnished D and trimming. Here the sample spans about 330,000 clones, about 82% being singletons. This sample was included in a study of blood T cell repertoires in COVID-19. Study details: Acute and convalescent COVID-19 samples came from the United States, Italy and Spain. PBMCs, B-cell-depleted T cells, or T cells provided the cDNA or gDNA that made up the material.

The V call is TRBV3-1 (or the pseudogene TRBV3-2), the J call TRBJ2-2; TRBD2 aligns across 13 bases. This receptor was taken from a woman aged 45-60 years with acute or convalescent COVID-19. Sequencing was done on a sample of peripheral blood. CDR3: CASSQTSGGLNTGELFF. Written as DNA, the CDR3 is TGTGCCAGCAGCCAGACTAGCGGGGGGCTAAACACCGGGGAGCTGTTTTTT.